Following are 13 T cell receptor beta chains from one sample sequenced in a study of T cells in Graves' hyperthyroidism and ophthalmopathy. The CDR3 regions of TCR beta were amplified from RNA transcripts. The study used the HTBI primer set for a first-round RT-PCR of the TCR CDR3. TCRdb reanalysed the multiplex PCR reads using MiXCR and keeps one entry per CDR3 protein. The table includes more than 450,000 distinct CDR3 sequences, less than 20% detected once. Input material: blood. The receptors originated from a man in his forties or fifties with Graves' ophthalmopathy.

CDR3 amino acids: CSAREQGWFDQPQHF. Written as DNA, the CDR3 is TGCAGTGCTAGAGAACAGGGGTGGTTCGATCAGCCCCAGCATTTT. This sequence joins TRBV20-1 and TRBJ1-5; 7 bases are shared with TRBD1. The CDR3 is made up of 15 amino acids. After removal of 0 bases from V and 5 bases from J, the junction contained 7 bases not matched to a gene. CDR1 and CDR2 from the germline V gene are DFQATT and SNEGSKA (reference sequence).

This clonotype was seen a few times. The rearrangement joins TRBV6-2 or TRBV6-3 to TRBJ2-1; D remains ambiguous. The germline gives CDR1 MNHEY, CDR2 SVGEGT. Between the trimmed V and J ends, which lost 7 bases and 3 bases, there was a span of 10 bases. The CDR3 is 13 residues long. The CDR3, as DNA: TGTGCCAGCAAACCCAGCAGCTACAATGAGCAGTTCTTC. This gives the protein CASKPSSYNEQFF.

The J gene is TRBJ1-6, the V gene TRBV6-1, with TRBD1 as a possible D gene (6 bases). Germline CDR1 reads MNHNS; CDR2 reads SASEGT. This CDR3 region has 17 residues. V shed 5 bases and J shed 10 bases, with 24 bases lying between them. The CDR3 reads CASSFAPQGTSSSPLHF. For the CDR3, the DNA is TGTGCCAGCAGTTTCGCTCCACAGGGTACCTCATCGTCACCCCTCCACTTT.

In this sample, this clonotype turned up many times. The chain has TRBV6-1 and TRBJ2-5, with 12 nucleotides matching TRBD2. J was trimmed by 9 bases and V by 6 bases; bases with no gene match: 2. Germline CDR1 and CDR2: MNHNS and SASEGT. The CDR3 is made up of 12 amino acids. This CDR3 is CASRLAGGAQYF. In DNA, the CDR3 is TGTGCCAGCAGGCTAGCGGGAGGGGCCCAGTACTTC.

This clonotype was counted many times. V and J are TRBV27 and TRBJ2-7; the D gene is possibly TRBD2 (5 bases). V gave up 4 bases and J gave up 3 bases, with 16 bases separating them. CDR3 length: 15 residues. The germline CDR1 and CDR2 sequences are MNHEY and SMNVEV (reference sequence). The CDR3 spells CASSSPSSSLYEQYF. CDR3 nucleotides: TGTGCCAGCAGTTCCCCTAGCTCCTCACTCTACGAGCAGTACTTC.

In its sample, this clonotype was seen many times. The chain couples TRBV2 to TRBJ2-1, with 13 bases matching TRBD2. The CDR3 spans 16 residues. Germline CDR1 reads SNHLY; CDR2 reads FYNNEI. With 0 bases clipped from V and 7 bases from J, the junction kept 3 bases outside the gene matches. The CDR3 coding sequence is TGTGCCAGCAGTGAAGCAGGGACTAGCGGGATAAATGAGCAGTTCTTC. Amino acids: CASSEAGTSGINEQFF.

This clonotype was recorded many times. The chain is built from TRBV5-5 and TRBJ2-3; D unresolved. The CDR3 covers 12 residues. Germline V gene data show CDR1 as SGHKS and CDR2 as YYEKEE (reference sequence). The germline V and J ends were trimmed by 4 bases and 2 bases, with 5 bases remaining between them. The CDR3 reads CASSIPTDTQYF. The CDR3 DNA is TGTGCCAGCAGCATACCCACAGATACGCAGTATTTT. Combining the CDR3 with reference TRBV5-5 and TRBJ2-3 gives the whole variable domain DAGVTQSPTHLIKTRGQQVTLRCSPISGHKSVSWYQQVLGQGPQFIFQYYEKEERGRGNFPDRFSARQFPNYSSELNVNALLLGDSALYLCASSIPTDTQYFGPGTRLTVL.

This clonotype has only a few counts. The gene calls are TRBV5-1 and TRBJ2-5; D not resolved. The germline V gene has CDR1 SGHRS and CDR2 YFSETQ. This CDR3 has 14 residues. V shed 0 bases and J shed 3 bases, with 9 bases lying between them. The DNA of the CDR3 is TGCGCCAGCAGCTTGGTTGGTTTCAAAGAGACCCAGTACTTC. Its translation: CASSLVGFKETQYF.

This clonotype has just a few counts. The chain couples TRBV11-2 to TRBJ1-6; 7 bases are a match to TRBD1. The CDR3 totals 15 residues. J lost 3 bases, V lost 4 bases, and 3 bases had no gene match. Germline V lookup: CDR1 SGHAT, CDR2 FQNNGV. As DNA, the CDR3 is TGTGCCAGCAGCTCCCACAGGGGCTATAATTCACCCCTCCACTTT. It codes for CASSSHRGYNSPLHF.

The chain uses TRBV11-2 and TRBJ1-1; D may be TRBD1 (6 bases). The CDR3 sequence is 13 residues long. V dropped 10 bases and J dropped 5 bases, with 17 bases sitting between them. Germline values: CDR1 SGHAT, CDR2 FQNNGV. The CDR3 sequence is CANQNKGVTEAFF. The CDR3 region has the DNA TGTGCCAACCAAAACAAGGGGGTAACTGAAGCTTTCTTT.

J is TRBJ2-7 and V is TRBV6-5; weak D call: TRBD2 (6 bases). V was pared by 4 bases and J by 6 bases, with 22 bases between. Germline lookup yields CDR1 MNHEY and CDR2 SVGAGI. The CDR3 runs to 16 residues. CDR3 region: CASSSKLAPRVGEQYF. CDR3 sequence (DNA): TGTGCCAGCAGTTCCAAACTAGCACCGAGAGTTGGCGAGCAGTACTTC.

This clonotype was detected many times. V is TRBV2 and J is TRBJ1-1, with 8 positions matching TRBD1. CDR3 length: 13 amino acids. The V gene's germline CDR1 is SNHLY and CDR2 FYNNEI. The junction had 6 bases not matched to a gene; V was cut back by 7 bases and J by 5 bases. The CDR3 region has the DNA TGTGCCAGCACTCAGGGGGCGAGAACTGAAGCTTTCTTT. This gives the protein CASTQGARTEAFF. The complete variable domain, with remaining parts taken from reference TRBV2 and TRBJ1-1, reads EPEVTQTPSHQVTQMGQEVILRCVPISNHLYFYWYRQILGQKVEFLVSFYNNEISEKSEIFDDQFSVERPDGSNFTLKIRSTKLEDSAMYFCASTQGARTEAFFGQGTRLTVV.

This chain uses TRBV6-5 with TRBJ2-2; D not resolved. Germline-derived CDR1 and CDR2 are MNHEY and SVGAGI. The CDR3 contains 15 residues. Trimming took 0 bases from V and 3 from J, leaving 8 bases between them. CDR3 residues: CASSYSSRYTGELFF. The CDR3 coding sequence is TGTGCCAGCAGTTACTCATCCAGATACACCGGGGAGCTGTTTTTT.